This entry features one TCR beta chain sequence. The record originates from a study of blood T cell repertoires in COVID-19. Study overall: PBMCs, B-cell-depleted T cells, or T cells were the source of the cDNA or gDNA that made up the material.

Per the original data handling: Estimates of nucleated cell counts were drawn from the amplification of reference gene primers. Measured with immunoSEQ multiplex PCR; TCRdb has only the in-frame clones, and not every one. That table supplies the V and J calls and clone size; D and trimming were determined from the DNA. The sample consists of approximately 210,000 clones, roughly 90% of them appearing once. What was sequenced was peripheral blood. This TCR was recovered from a man in his 70s with acute or convalescent COVID-19.

DNA for the CDR3: TGTGCCAGCAGCCCATACAGGGCGGACACTGAAGCTTTCTTT. Its protein is CASSPYRADTEAFF. The V and J genes are TRBV16 and TRBJ1-1; perhaps TRBD1 as D (6 bases). Trimming pared 4 bases from V and 3 bases from J, leaving 12 bases between. This CDR3 has 14 residues. CDR1 and CDR2 from the germline V gene are KGHSY and FQNENV.